Below are 8 T cell receptor beta chains sequenced from a single sample in a study of T cells in Graves' hyperthyroidism and ophthalmopathy. RNA transcripts gave rise to amplified TCR beta CDR3 regions. HTBI primers drove first-round RT-PCR of the TCR CDR3. Each CDR3 protein is one row after TCRdb ran MiXCR on the multiplex PCR reads. The data contain 550,000 to 700,000 distinct CDR3 sequences, 40% to 55% of them singletons. Sequencing was performed on peripheral blood or thyroid tissue (not recorded which). These receptors all come from an adult woman with Graves' disease, either hyperthyroidism or ophthalmopathy (not recorded which).

This rearrangement joins TRBV27 to TRBJ2-5; TRBD2 aligns across 8 bases. CDR3 size: 16 residues. V lost 4 bases and J lost 5; bases outside the gene matches: 12. Germline V gene sequence: CDR1 MNHEY, CDR2 SMNVEV (reference sequence). As DNA, the CDR3 is TGTGCCAGCAGTTCCTTAGGTAGCGGGATTGGGGAGACCCAGTACTTC. Amino acid sequence: CASSSLGSGIGETQYF.

Many counts were recorded for this clonotype. The chain couples TRBV4-1 to TRBJ1-1; TRBD1 aligns across 7 bases. Trimming removed 7 bases from V and 5 bases from J; junction bases left unmatched: 7. The length of the CDR3 is 13 residues. In germline, CDR1 is MGHRA, CDR2 YSYEKL. Written as DNA, the CDR3 is TGCGCCAGCACCGTGAAACAGGGGACTGAAGCTTTCTTT. Residues: CASTVKQGTEAFF.

This clonotype showed up just a few times. The gene calls are TRBV29-1 and TRBJ2-3, with 11 bases that match TRBD2. CDR3 size: 17 residues. V trimming: 5 bases; J trimming: 5 bases; junction bases outside the gene matches: 15. Germline CDR1 SQVTM, CDR2 ANQGSEA. CDR3 nucleotide sequence: TGCAGCGTTATCCCTACTCGGACTAGCGGGCGAATAGATACGCAGTATTTT. Its translation: CSVIPTRTSGRIDTQYF.

This clonotype was seen more than once but under ten times. The chain uses TRBV27 and TRBJ2-5; D is unclear. The germline CDR1 and CDR2 sequences are MNHEY and SMNVEV (reference sequence). This CDR3 contains 13 residues. Trimming removed 3 bases from V and 0 bases from J, with 5 bases in between. This chain's CDR3 is CASSLRYQETQYF. CDR3 DNA: TGTGCCAGCAGTTTGCGGTACCAAGAGACCCAGTACTTC.

This clonotype came up a few times. V usage is TRBV6-5 and J usage is TRBJ2-7; D gene uncertain. The CDR3 has 15 residues. V shed 0 bases and J shed 5 bases, with 14 bases lying between them. Looked up from germline, CDR1 is MNHEY and CDR2 is SVGAGI. CDR3 residues: CASSYSVPGPHEQYF. CDR3 bases: TGTGCCAGCAGTTACTCGGTCCCGGGCCCTCACGAGCAGTACTTC.

The genes are TRBV20-1 and TRBJ2-3; D call uncertain. Germline loops: CDR1 DFQATT, CDR2 SNEGSKA (reference sequence). There are 11 residues in the CDR3. CDR3 sequence reads: CRPGGYDTQYF. CDR3 DNA: TGCAGGCCCGGTGGATACGATACGCAGTATTTT.

This clonotype occurred a few times. This chain connects TRBV18 to TRBJ2-1; D gene unclear. The CDR3 is 16 amino acids. Trimming stripped 2 bases from V and 5 bases from J, with 16 bases between. Per germline, CDR1 KGHSH and CDR2 LQKENI. CDR3 DNA: TGTGCCAGCTCACCAAGAAGCTCCGCGATGAACAATGAGCAGTTCTTC. It is translated as CASSPRSSAMNNEQFF.

The rearrangement uses TRBV10-2 and TRBJ2-5; unclear D gene. Between the trimmed V and J ends, which lost 2 bases and 0 bases, there was a span of 7 bases. Germline lookup yields CDR1 WSHSY and CDR2 SAAADI. This CDR3 contains 14 residues. The DNA for the CDR3 is TGCGCCAGCAGTGAGGACGGCGACCAAGAGACCCAGTACTTC. Translation: CASSEDGDQETQYF.